The next 24 T cell receptor beta chains were all read from a single sample in a study of PD-1 blockade in classical Hodgkin lymphoma. Sequencing was performed with immunoSEQ multiplex PCR; in TCRdb, only in-frame clones are kept and a portion is missing. The table records more than 35,000 clones, 76% of them present only once. Brentuximab vedotin exposure varied among the patients, all of whom had relapsed after autologous stem cell transplantation. The sample was peripheral blood mononuclear cells (PBMCs), taken at baseline. These receptors originate from a human donor with classical Hodgkin lymphoma.

As concerns this clone: Other DNA sequences from this sample encode an identical CDR3 as well. The genes are TRBV2 and TRBJ2-5, with TRBD2 matching over 13 bases. The CDR3 is 19 amino acids. Unmatched junction bases numbered 17, after V lost 5 bases and J lost 5 bases. CDR1 is SNHLY, CDR2 FYNNEI, per germline. The DNA of the CDR3 is TGTGCCAGCAGTCCTCCATGGACTAGCGGGAGTTTCGTCAGGGAGACCCAGTACTTC. This gives the protein CASSPPWTSGSFVRETQYF.

The chain has TRBV28 and TRBJ1-1; D gene uncertain. The ends were cut back, 4 bases at V and 4 bases at J, with 16 bases in the middle. Germline V gene data show CDR1 as MDHEN and CDR2 as SYDVKM. CDR3 length: 15 amino acids. The CDR3 sequence is CASSSTLLDPTEAFF. The CDR3 region has the DNA TGTGCCAGCAGTTCTACCCTGTTGGACCCCACTGAAGCTTTCTTT.

This chain connects TRBV18 to TRBJ2-1, with D tentatively TRBD1 (6 bases). The germline V gene has CDR1 KGHSH and CDR2 LQKENI. This CDR3 is built from 14 residues. The germline V and J ends were trimmed by 3 bases and 4 bases, with 10 bases remaining between them. The CDR3 DNA reads TGTGCCAGCTCACCGGACAGTTTATACAATGAGCAGTTCTTC. As protein: CASSPDSLYNEQFF.

This clone turned up a few times. The chain is built from TRBV6-5 and TRBJ1-2; D might be TRBD1 (5 bases). V was shortened by 0 bases and J by 3 bases, with 8 bases between the two germline ends. Germline CDR1 is MNHEY and CDR2 is SVGAGI. CDR3 size: 14 residues. The CDR3 loop is CASSYSGRDYGYTF. For the CDR3, the DNA is TGTGCCAGCAGTTACTCGGGCAGGGACTATGGCTACACCTTC.

The rearrangement uses TRBV5-4 and TRBJ1-4, with D possibly TRBD1 on 5 matching bases. V lost 1 base and J lost 8, with 12 bases in between. Per the germline V gene, CDR1 is SGHNT and CDR2 is YYREEE (reference sequence). The CDR3 sequence is 14 residues long. CDR3 sequence: CASSLSGGMEKLFF. The CDR3 DNA follows: TGTGCCAGCAGCTTGAGCGGGGGGATGGAAAAACTGTTTTTT. The full variable domain, with the rest looked up from reference TRBV5-4 and TRBJ1-4, is ETGVTQSPTHLIKTRGQQVTLRCSSQSGHNTVSWYQQALGQGPQFIFQYYREEENGRGNFPPRFSGLQFPNYSSELNVNALELDDSALYLCASSLSGGMEKLFFGSGTQLSVL.

The chain links TRBV19 to TRBJ2-5, with TRBD2 identical over 9 bases. The V gene end was trimmed by 4 bases and the J gene end by 4 bases; junction bases not matched to a gene: 7. The germline gives CDR1 LNHDA, CDR2 SQIVND (reference sequence). The CDR3 runs to 15 residues. The CDR3 spells CASSRRGGRGETQYF. CDR3 coding DNA: TGTGCCAGTAGTAGGCGAGGCGGGAGGGGAGAGACCCAGTACTTC.

CDR3 sequence reads: CASSGSFNEKLFF. The CDR3 coding sequence is TGCGCCAGCTCCGGATCGTTTAATGAAAAACTGTTTTTT. V is TRBV5-1 and J is TRBJ1-4; D is undetermined. The CDR3 runs to 13 residues. Germline values: CDR1 SGHRS, CDR2 YFSETQ. V lost 7 bases to trimming and J lost 4 bases, with 11 bases between them.

The V and J genes are TRBV7-8 and TRBJ1-2; 8 nucleotides line up with TRBD1. J was trimmed by 3 bases and V by 3 bases; bases with no gene match: 3. This CDR3 has 14 amino acids. Germline V gene sequence: CDR1 SGHVS, CDR2 FQNEAQ. This CDR3 is CASSLTGVDYGYTF. CDR3 DNA sequence: TGTGCCAGCAGCTTGACAGGGGTGGACTATGGCTACACCTTC.

The chain has TRBV28 and TRBJ2-2; 11 bases match TRBD1. The CDR3 runs to 17 residues. The V gene end was trimmed by 1 base and the J gene end by 4 bases; junction bases not matched to a gene: 5. Germline lookup yields CDR1 MDHEN and CDR2 SYDVKM. In nucleotides, the CDR3 is TGTGCCAGCAGTTTATCCCCCGGGACAGGGGGCACCGGGGAGCTGTTTTTT. It is translated as CASSLSPGTGGTGELFF.

The chain combines TRBV19 with TRBJ2-7; no clear D gene. This CDR3 is built from 12 residues. The germline CDR1 and CDR2 sequences are LNHDA and SQIVND (reference sequence). V lost 6 bases and J 2 bases, leaving 8 bases between the germline ends. In DNA, the CDR3 is TGTGCCAGTAGGGGAACCACCTACGAGCAGTACTTC. It is translated as CASRGTTYEQYF.

This clone was recorded only once. The genes are TRBV7-9 and TRBJ2-3; 7 bases map to TRBD2. The CDR3 is 14 residues long. V was pared by 3 bases and J by 1 base, with 1 base of the junction left unmatched. Germline loops: CDR1 SEHNR, CDR2 FQNEAQ (reference sequence). This CDR3 is CASSLAGGTDTQYF. As DNA, the CDR3 is TGTGCCAGCAGCTTGGCGGGGGGCACAGATACGCAGTATTTT.

The V gene is TRBV9, the J gene TRBJ2-1; unclear D gene. Germline CDR1 and CDR2: SGDLS and YYNGEE. The V and J ends lost 0 bases and 2 bases respectively, with 6 bases between them. The CDR3 consists of 14 residues. CDR3 in DNA: TGTGCCAGCAGCGTAGGAGGTCCCTACAATGAGCAGTTCTTC. Translated, it gives CASSVGGPYNEQFF.

The genes are TRBV27 and TRBJ2-7, with a possible D match to TRBD1 (5 bases). The V and J ends lost 3 bases and 1 base respectively, with 10 bases between them. The CDR3 is made up of 14 amino acids. Germline CDR1 MNHEY, CDR2 SMNVEV (reference sequence). The CDR3, as DNA: TGTGCCAGCAGTTTGGTCCAGGGTTCCTACGAGCAGTACTTC. It specifies CASSLVQGSYEQYF.

The V call is TRBV7-2, the J call TRBJ2-5; D might be TRBD1 (5 bases). Trimming took 2 bases from V and 7 from J, leaving 17 bases between them. Per the germline V gene, CDR1 is SGHTA and CDR2 is FQGNSA. This CDR3 has 15 residues. CDR3 sequence reads: CASSLTDSRKGTQYF. DNA for the CDR3: TGTGCCAGCAGCTTAACAGACAGCCGCAAGGGGACCCAGTACTTC.

The CDR3 is CAISDRWQGIYSNQPQHF. CDR3 coding DNA: TGTGCCATCAGTGATAGGTGGCAGGGAATATATAGCAATCAGCCCCAGCATTTT. The chain recombines TRBV10-3 with TRBJ1-5, with D perhaps matching TRBD1 (5 bases). The germline gives CDR1 ENHRY, CDR2 SYGVKD. Deletions cut 3 bases from V and 0 bases from J, with 18 bases between. The CDR3 length is 18 residues.

This chain connects TRBV27 to TRBJ1-2; D ambiguous. The CDR3 runs 14 residues. Between the trimmed V and J ends, which lost 6 bases and 4 bases, there was a span of 15 bases. Germline-derived CDR1 and CDR2 are MNHEY and SMNVEV (reference sequence). CDR3 sequence (DNA): TGTGCCAGCAGCCCTTGGGTGAATAGCTATGGCTACACCTTC. Amino acids: CASSPWVNSYGYTF.

The chain couples TRBV4-1 to TRBJ2-1; TRBD1 is a possible D gene (6 bases). Germline V gives CDR1 MGHRA, CDR2 YSYEKL. Trimming left V 1 base short and J 7 bases short, with 14 bases between. This CDR3 is 15 amino acids long. In DNA, the CDR3 is TGCGCCAGCAGCCAAGGGCAGGGGAGCTGGAATGAGCAGTTCTTC. Its translation: CASSQGQGSWNEQFF.

The V call is TRBV15, the J call TRBJ2-5; TRBD1 is a possible D gene (6 bases). The CDR3 is 14 residues long. Germline V lookup: CDR1 LNHNV, CDR2 YYDKDF (reference sequence). Between the trimmed V and J ends, which lost 0 bases and 6 bases, there was a span of 11 bases. CDR3 loop: CATSREGAGKTQYF. Written as DNA, the CDR3 is TGTGCCACCAGCAGAGAGGGGGCCGGCAAGACCCAGTACTTC.

V and J are TRBV29-1 and TRBJ1-1; D uncertain. CDR3 length: 13 amino acids. Germline CDR1 SQVTM, CDR2 ANQGSEA. With 4 bases removed from V and 0 bases from J, the gap between germline ends came to 9 bases. CDR3 in amino acids: CSVGKGLNTEAFF. CDR3 bases: TGCAGCGTTGGCAAGGGTCTGAACACTGAAGCTTTCTTT.

The rearrangement uses TRBV27 and TRBJ2-5; D might be TRBD1 (5 bases). The CDR3 spans 17 residues. CDR1 and CDR2 from the germline V gene are MNHEY and SMNVEV (reference sequence). Deletions cut 4 bases from V and 3 bases from J, with 21 bases between. Here the CDR3 reads CASSSLYPPGKEETQYF. In nucleotides, the CDR3 is TGTGCCAGCAGTTCCCTTTACCCCCCAGGGAAAGAAGAGACCCAGTACTTC.

V is TRBV18 and J is TRBJ1-2; 9 bases map to TRBD1. Germline V CDR1 and CDR2: KGHSH, LQKENI. The trim removed 3 bases at V and 4 bases at J, leaving 9 bases unmatched. This CDR3 has 16 residues. CDR3 sequence reads: CASSPVGTGISYGYTF. The DNA for the CDR3 is TGTGCCAGCTCACCGGTGGGGACAGGGATATCCTATGGCTACACCTTC.

The V gene is TRBV28, the J gene TRBJ2-5, with 7 bases fitting TRBD1. The V gene's germline CDR1 is MDHEN and CDR2 SYDVKM. This CDR3 is 15 amino acids long. The trim removed 5 bases at V and 2 bases at J, leaving 8 bases unmatched. CDR3 coding DNA: TGTGCCAGCAGTCCCTTAGGACAGGCTCAAGAGACCCAGTACTTC. This encodes CASSPLGQAQETQYF.

The chain uses TRBV10-3 and TRBJ1-4, with D possibly being TRBD1 (5 bases). CDR3 length: 13 amino acids. Per the germline V gene, CDR1 is ENHRY and CDR2 is SYGVKD. The ends were cut back, 2 bases at V and 6 bases at J, with 7 bases in the middle. CDR3 loop: CAISEGGDEKLFF. The CDR3 bases are TGTGCCATCAGTGAGGGGGGGGATGAAAAACTGTTTTTT.

There are a few counts of this clone. The gene calls are TRBV20-1 and TRBJ1-5, with D hard to call. The CDR3 contains 11 residues. CDR1 is DFQATT and CDR2 is SNEGSKA in the germline V gene (reference sequence). V lost 0 bases and J 10 bases, leaving 7 bases between the germline ends. This CDR3 is CSARDIGPQHF. The CDR3 DNA is TGCAGTGCTAGAGATATAGGACCCCAGCATTTT.